The 5 T cell receptor beta chains given below trace back to one sample, sequenced in a study. MiXCR, applied by TCRdb to the 5' RACE reads, yields one record per CDR3 protein. The sample holds about 10,000 distinct CDR3 sequences, around 15% seen once. Treg sorting used a CD4+CD25+CD127-/low gate. The sequenced material came from Tregs sorted from blood. Source of these receptors: a female donor with breast cancer.

The chain has TRBV19 and TRBJ2-3, with 11 nucleotides matching TRBD2. CDR1 and CDR2 (germline): LNHDA, SQIVND (reference sequence). The V gene end was trimmed by 6 bases and the J gene end by 4 bases; junction bases not matched to a gene: 6. The CDR3 is made up of 15 amino acids. The CDR3 bases are TGTGCCAGTAGCCCTGTTAGCGGGAGGGCAGATACGCAGTATTTT. Translated: CASSPVSGRADTQYF.

With respect to this clonotype: A much larger clonotype is one base distant, so this may be a read error. V gene TRBV24-1 combines with J gene TRBJ2-1; TRBD2 is a possible D gene (6 bases). Deletions cut 4 bases from V and 6 bases from J, with 18 bases between. Germline CDR1 and CDR2: KGHDR and SFDVKD. This CDR3 spans 16 amino acids. CDR3 sequence (DNA): TGTGCCACCAGTGACCCAAGCCCGACTAGGCCCAATGAGCAGTTCTTC. Residues: CATSDPSPTRPNEQFF.

A few counts support this clonotype. The chain uses TRBV30 and TRBJ1-1, with D possibly being TRBD1 (6 bases). There are 13 residues in the CDR3. Per the germline V gene, CDR1 is GTSNPN and CDR2 is SVGIG (reference sequence). Trimming stripped 2 bases from V and 4 bases from J, with 11 bases between. In DNA, the CDR3 is TGTGCCTGGAGTCCAGGGGATAGCACTGAAGCTTTCTTT. Its translation: CAWSPGDSTEAFF.

This clonotype qualifies as medium-sized. The chain uses TRBV29-1 and TRBJ1-2; 8 bases line up with TRBD1. The CDR3 runs 12 residues. Losses at the gene ends were 6 bases for V and 4 bases for J; bases not matched to a gene: 4. Looked up from germline, CDR1 is SQVTM and CDR2 is ANQGSEA. The CDR3 sequence is CSVGQDAYGYTF. The CDR3 nucleotides read TGCAGCGTGGGACAGGACGCCTATGGCTACACCTTC. The full variable domain, rest sourced from reference TRBV29-1 and TRBJ1-2, is SAVISQKPSRDICQRGTSLTIQCQVDSQVTMMFWYRQQPGQSLTLIATANQGSEATYESGFVIDKFPISRPNLTFSTLTVSNMSPEDSSIYLCSVGQDAYGYTFGSGTRLTVV.

In this sample, this clonotype turned up many times. V and J are TRBV5-1 and TRBJ1-1; unclear D gene. The CDR3 consists of 17 residues. The ends were cut back, 4 bases at V and 0 bases at J, with 19 bases in the middle. Germline CDR1 SGHRS, CDR2 YFSETQ. CDR3 region: CASSPWALGIMNTEAFF. The CDR3, as DNA: TGCGCCAGCAGCCCCTGGGCCCTTGGAATCATGAACACTGAAGCTTTCTTT.